The 24 T cell receptor beta chains given below trace back to one sample, sequenced in a study of blood T cell repertoires in COVID-19. Profiled with immunoSEQ multiplex PCR; TCRdb holds only in-frame clones, not every one. Of a few hundred thousand clones in the sample, 82% were seen once. Sequencing was carried out using peripheral blood. These receptors were obtained from a woman aged 18 to 35 with acute or convalescent COVID-19.

The chain recombines TRBV28 with TRBJ2-7, with 8 positions matching TRBD1. This CDR3 spans 14 amino acids. V shed 7 bases, J shed 3 bases, and the junction held 8 bases outside the gene matches. CDR1 and CDR2 (germline): MDHEN, SYDVKM. The CDR3 DNA reads TGTGCCAGCAAGAGAGGACAGGGACACTACGAGCAGTACTTC. It encodes CASKRGQGHYEQYF.

J is TRBJ2-3 and V is TRBV6-6; TRBD2 aligns across 10 bases. CDR1 and CDR2 (germline): MNHNY, SVGAGI (reference sequence). The CDR3 is 16 amino acids. V lost 2 bases, J lost 1 base, and 3 bases stayed unmatched. CDR3 loop: CASSYGLAGGTDTQYF. The CDR3 DNA is TGTGCCAGCAGTTACGGCCTAGCGGGAGGCACAGATACGCAGTATTTT.

The chain employs TRBV9 and TRBJ2-1, with 11 bases matching TRBD2. The germline V gene encodes CDR1 SGDLS and CDR2 YYNGEE. J gave up 4 bases and V 3 bases, and 3 bases lay outside the gene matches. The CDR3 is 15 amino acids. The CDR3 reads CASSAGLAVYNEQFF. CDR3 sequence (DNA): TGTGCCAGCAGCGCGGGACTAGCGGTGTACAATGAGCAGTTCTTC.

The chain carries TRBV5-1 and TRBJ2-1; the match to TRBD2 covers 13 bases. There are 15 residues in the CDR3. Trimming took 5 bases from V and 8 from J; bases not matched to a gene: 7. Germline V CDR1 and CDR2: SGHRS, YFSETQ. The CDR3 sequence: CASSSGTSGIYEQFF. The CDR3 DNA follows: TGCGCCAGCAGTTCCGGGACTAGCGGGATATATGAGCAGTTCTTC. The full variable domain, in which reference TRBV5-1 and TRBJ2-1 provide the parts outside the CDR3, is KAGVTQTPRYLIKTRGQQVTLSCSPISGHRSVSWYQQTPGQGLQFLFEYFSETQRNKGNFPGRFSGRQFSNSRSEMNVSTLELGDSALYLCASSSGTSGIYEQFFGPGTRLTVL.

This rearrangement joins TRBV24-1 to TRBJ2-1; TRBD1 aligns across 10 bases. The J segment lost 4 bases and the V segment lost 3 bases, leaving 8 bases of the junction unmatched. Germline V gene lookup returns CDR1 KGHDR and CDR2 SFDVKD. The CDR3 loop spans 17 amino acids. CDR3 coding DNA: TGTGCCACCAGTGATCAACAAGGGACAGGGGTATACAATGAGCAGTTCTTC. Protein sequence: CATSDQQGTGVYNEQFF.

V usage is TRBV19 and J usage is TRBJ2-2, with D possibly TRBD2 on 6 matching bases. CDR1 LNHDA and CDR2 SQIVND come from the germline V gene (reference sequence). CDR3 length: 16 residues. V shed 3 bases and J shed 5 bases, with 16 bases lying between them. The CDR3 loop is CASSMRRDVRTGELFF. The CDR3 DNA follows: TGTGCCAGTAGTATGAGGCGGGATGTTAGGACCGGGGAGCTGTTTTTT.

The chain combines TRBV9 with TRBJ1-5; 7 bases match TRBD1. This CDR3 region has 17 residues. Germline V gene data show CDR1 as SGDLS and CDR2 as YYNGEE. The V segment lost 0 bases and the J segment 3 bases; nucleotides outside the gene matches: 9. The CDR3 here is CASSVDPLTGDNQPQHF. DNA of the CDR3: TGTGCCAGCAGCGTAGACCCCCTTACAGGGGACAATCAGCCCCAGCATTTT.

V and J are TRBV28 and TRBJ2-7; D might be TRBD1 (6 bases). The CDR3 has 14 residues. The V and J ends lost 6 bases and 2 bases respectively, with 14 bases between them. Germline CDR1 MDHEN, CDR2 SYDVKM. This CDR3 reads CASSLTGLPYEQYF. CDR3 DNA sequence: TGTGCCAGCAGCCTGACAGGTCTCCCCTACGAGCAGTACTTC.

This clone was observed a handful of times. The chain couples TRBV19 to TRBJ2-5, with D maybe TRBD2 (7 bases). CDR3 length: 15 amino acids. V was shortened by 4 bases and J by 6 bases, with 18 bases between the two germline ends. The V gene's germline CDR1 is LNHDA and CDR2 SQIVND (reference sequence). In DNA form, the CDR3 reads TGTGCCAGTAGTAGCAAGGGGGACGGGAGGCAGACCCAGTACTTC. Its protein is CASSSKGDGRQTQYF.

This sequence joins TRBV6-5 and TRBJ1-2, with D perhaps matching TRBD1 (5 bases). The CDR3 runs 12 residues. Trimming removed 6 bases at V and 5 bases at J, with 10 bases between. Germline V CDR1 and CDR2: MNHEY, SVGAGI. The CDR3 DNA reads TGTGCCAGCAGCTACGACAGATATGGCTACACCTTC. It is translated as CASSYDRYGYTF.

The V and J genes are TRBV27 and TRBJ2-2, with a tentative D call TRBD1 (6 bases). The germline CDR1 and CDR2 sequences are MNHEY and SMNVEV (reference sequence). Trimming removed 3 bases at V and 6 bases at J, with 11 bases between. The CDR3 consists of 14 residues. CDR3 residues: CASSFSTGPGELFF. The CDR3 DNA reads as TGTGCCAGCAGTTTCTCAACAGGGCCCGGGGAGCTGTTTTTT.

V usage is TRBV4-3 and J usage is TRBJ1-1; possible D gene TRBD1, 5 bases. V was trimmed by 2 bases and J by 5 bases, leaving 12 bases between them. CDR1 and CDR2 (germline): LGHNA, YSLEER. CDR3 length: 14 amino acids. The CDR3 protein is CASSQQEGRTEAFF. The CDR3 DNA follows: TGCGCCAGCAGCCAACAAGAGGGGAGGACTGAAGCTTTCTTT.

The chain uses TRBV11-2 and TRBJ1-2, with TRBD1 matching over 9 bases. After removal of 8 bases from V and 5 bases from J, the junction contained 9 bases not matched to a gene. The CDR3 spans 14 residues. Germline values: CDR1 SGHAT, CDR2 FQNNGV. The chain's CDR3 is CASRTGTGLYGYTF. CDR3 in DNA: TGTGCCAGCCGGACCGGGACAGGGCTTTATGGCTACACCTTC.

The chain joins TRBV5-1 to TRBJ1-6; tentatively, D is TRBD1 (6 bases). The CDR3 totals 14 residues. The V gene lost 2 bases and the J gene lost 7 bases, with 10 bases spanning the gap. Per the germline V gene, CDR1 is SGHRS and CDR2 is YFSETQ. The CDR3 loop reads CASSFDRPNSPLHF. CDR3 nucleotides: TGCGCCAGCAGCTTTGACAGGCCAAATTCACCCCTCCACTTT. Complete variable domain (other parts from reference TRBV5-1 and TRBJ1-6): KAGVTQTPRYLIKTRGQQVTLSCSPISGHRSVSWYQQTPGQGLQFLFEYFSETQRNKGNFPGRFSGRQFSNSRSEMNVSTLELGDSALYLCASSFDRPNSPLHFGNGTRLTVT.

About this clone: In the same sample, other DNA sequences code for this CDR3. The rearrangement uses TRBV19 and TRBJ2-1; perhaps TRBD2 as D (6 bases). Germline loops: CDR1 LNHDA, CDR2 SQIVND (reference sequence). The CDR3 consists of 15 residues. The V end lost 7 bases, the J end lost 0 bases, and 13 bases lay between the germline ends. The CDR3 protein is CASTPTGSSYNEQFF. Here the CDR3 DNA reads TGTGCCAGTACCCCCACCGGGAGCTCCTACAATGAGCAGTTCTTC.

In its sample, this clone was seen many times. The rearrangement uses TRBV5-6 and TRBJ1-2; D perhaps matches TRBD1 (5 bases). The V end lost 5 bases, the J end lost 2 bases, and 16 bases lay between the germline ends. The CDR3 is made up of 15 amino acids. The germline CDR1 and CDR2 sequences are SGHDT and YYEEEE. The CDR3 is CASSILGHQNYGYTF. CDR3 DNA: TGTGCCAGCAGTATATTGGGGCACCAAAACTATGGCTACACCTTC.

The V call is TRBV4-1, the J call TRBJ2-1; TRBD1 agrees at 9 bases. The CDR3 runs 17 residues. Per the germline V gene, CDR1 is MGHRA and CDR2 is YSYEKL. Trimming removed 0 bases from V and 8 bases from J; junction bases left unmatched: 11. The CDR3 coding sequence is TGCGCCAGCAGCCAAGATACCGGGACAGGGCGAAACTATGAGCAGTTCTTC. Its protein product is CASSQDTGTGRNYEQFF.

A few counts support this clone. The chain combines TRBV3-1 (or the pseudogene TRBV3-2) with TRBJ1-2; 7 bases align to TRBD1. Germline CDR1 is LGHDT and CDR2 is YNNKEL (reference sequence). With 0 bases clipped from V and 4 bases from J, the junction kept 14 bases outside the gene matches. The CDR3 has 18 amino acids. In DNA form, the CDR3 reads TGTGCCAGCAGCCAAGATCGCGGCCCGACAGGGCTGATCTATGGCTACACCTTC. The encoded protein is CASSQDRGPTGLIYGYTF.

The chain couples TRBV5-6 to TRBJ2-1; TRBD1 matches at 7 bases. The germline V gene encodes CDR1 SGHDT and CDR2 YYEEEE. Unmatched junction bases numbered 4, after V lost 6 bases and J lost 7 bases. The CDR3 loop spans 12 amino acids. The CDR3 region has the DNA TGTGCCAGCACGACAGGGTCGAATGAGCAGTTCTTC. This encodes CASTTGSNEQFF. Supplemented by reference TRBV5-6 and TRBJ2-1, the full variable domain reads DAGVTQSPTHLIKTRGQQVTLRCSPKSGHDTVSWYQQALGQGPQFIFQYYEEEERQRGNFPDRFSGHQFPNYSSELNVNALLLGDSALYLCASTTGSNEQFFGPGTRLTVL.

The chain recombines TRBV7-9 with TRBJ2-7; 7 bases agree with TRBD2. The CDR3 spans 13 residues. V lost 10 bases to trimming and J lost 2 bases; unmatched junction nucleotides: 8. The germline V gene encodes CDR1 SEHNR and CDR2 FQNEAQ (reference sequence). In nucleotides, the CDR3 is TGTGCCACCCTGGCTAGCGGAACCTACGAGCAGTACTTC. Protein product: CATLASGTYEQYF.

This clone was counted only a few times. The chain combines TRBV19 with TRBJ1-1; 8 nucleotides match TRBD1. Germline V gene lookup returns CDR1 LNHDA and CDR2 SQIVND (reference sequence). This CDR3 is built from 16 residues. The ends lost 6 bases at V and 5 bases at J; junction bases unmatched: 14. The CDR3 DNA is TGTGCCAGTAGGCCGGGACAGGCTTTTCTAGGGACTGAAGCTTTCTTT. Translating gives CASRPGQAFLGTEAFF. Full variable domain (outside the CDR3, taken from reference TRBV19 and TRBJ1-1): DGGITQSPKYLFRKEGQNVTLSCEQNLNHDAMYWYRQDPGQGLRLIYYSQIVNDFQKGDIAEGYSVSREKKESFPLTVTSAQKNPTAFYLCASRPGQAFLGTEAFFGQGTRLTVV.

The chain couples TRBV10-3 to TRBJ1-1; 7 nucleotides agree with TRBD1. Trimming cost V 2 bases and J 4 bases; bases outside gene matches: 1. Germline loops: CDR1 ENHRY, CDR2 SYGVKD. This CDR3 spans 13 amino acids. Here the CDR3 DNA reads TGTGCCATCAGTGAGGGGACAGTCACTGAAGCTTTCTTT. Its protein is CAISEGTVTEAFF.

The chain links TRBV14 to TRBJ2-1; D not certain. CDR1 and CDR2 (germline): SGHDN, FVKESK. The CDR3 contains 13 residues. The V and J ends lost 5 bases and 7 bases respectively, with 12 bases between them. CDR3: CASSSGLLNEQFF. The CDR3 region has the DNA TGTGCCAGCAGCTCTGGCCTTTTGAATGAGCAGTTCTTC.

The chain uses TRBV5-1 and TRBJ2-3; 7 positions match TRBD1. This CDR3 is built from 15 residues. The J segment lost 4 bases and the V segment lost 0 bases, leaving 5 bases of the junction unmatched. The V gene's germline CDR1 is SGHRS and CDR2 YFSETQ. CDR3 sequence reads: CASSLEGQKADTQYF. Written as DNA, the CDR3 is TGCGCCAGCAGCTTGGAGGGACAGAAGGCAGATACGCAGTATTTT.